This record looks at one T cell receptor (beta chain) sequence and its context. The data derive from a study of tumour-infiltrating T cells in Burkitt lymphoma. The table came from immunoSEQ multiplex PCR; TCRdb's copy has only in-frame clones and leaves some out. This sample has approximately 5,500 clones, with roughly 16% found just once. CDR1 and CDR2 (germline): SGHAT, FQNNGV. The CDR3 has 13 residues. With 5 bases removed from V and 2 bases from J, the gap between germline ends came to 10 bases. Sequenced material: tumor tissue. V and J are TRBV11-2 and TRBJ2-7, with D possibly being TRBD1 (6 bases). The source is a human donor with diffuse large B-cell lymphoma. The CDR3 loop is CASSLRQAYEQYF. CDR3 bases: TGTGCCAGCAGCCTGCGACAGGCCTACGAGCAGTACTTC.